These T cell receptor beta chains were read from a single sample in a study of OX40 agonist ivuxolimab in advanced cancers. The repertoire was sequenced with immunoSEQ multiplex PCR; TCRdb's copy has only in-frame clones and lacks some. The table has around 67,000 clones, roughly 87% seen once. Here the sequenced sample was CD4+ or CD8+ T cells sorted from blood, taken in a trial of the OX40 agonist ivuxolimab. These receptor sequences come from an adult with an advanced solid tumor such as melanoma, head and neck, liver or kidney cancer. CDR3s include the opening cysteine and the closing phenylalanine or tryptophan. Each record gives: D gene, clone size, J gene, V gene, CDR3 DNA, CDR3 protein. The D gene is left open where the match is weak. Size is omitted from some rows. Given values are once, few, many or a class for expanded clones.

D: TRBD1; size: .; J: TRBJ1-1; V: TRBV7-9; DNA: TGTGCCAGCAGCTTGGGACAGAACCGTCCTGAAGCTTTCTTT; CDR3: CASSLGQNRPEAFF
D: .; size: .; J: TRBJ2-7; V: TRBV28; DNA: TGTGCCAGCAGCCCCCACCCCGCAGGGGAGTACGAGCAGTACTTC; CDR3: CASSPHPAGEYEQYF
D: TRBD2; size: .; J: TRBJ2-1; V: TRBV27; DNA: TGTGCCAGCAGTTTGGTAAGCGGGACTTCCTACAATGAGCAGTTCTTC; CDR3: CASSLVSGTSYNEQFF
D: .; size: once; J: TRBJ1-1; V: TRBV7-9; DNA: TGTGCCAGCAGCCGATGGAGCACTGAAGCTTTCTTT; CDR3: CASSRWSTEAFF
D: .; size: .; J: TRBJ2-7; V: TRBV19; DNA: TGTGCCAGTAGTCCTGATGGCGGGACGTTTCGGTACTTC; CDR3: CASSPDGGTFRYF
D: .; size: .; J: TRBJ1-4; V: TRBV14; DNA: TGTGCCAGCAGCCCCTTAAGGTGGTGGGAAAAACTGTTTTTT; CDR3: CASSPLRWWEKLFF
D: TRBD2; size: .; J: TRBJ2-3; V: TRBV7-6; DNA: TGTGCCAGCAGCTACGGACTAGCGGGATCCGATACGCAGTATTTT; CDR3: CASSYGLAGSDTQYF
D: .; size: .; J: TRBJ2-3; V: TRBV5-1; DNA: TGCGCCAGCAGCTTTATAGGATTCACAGATACGCAGTATTTT; CDR3: CASSFIGFTDTQYF
D: TRBD2; size: .; J: TRBJ2-7; V: TRBV28; DNA: TGTGCCAGCAGGGAGGCTAGCGGGAGGGCGGGAGAGCAGTACTTC; CDR3: CASREASGRAGEQYF
D: TRBD1; size: .; J: TRBJ1-3; V: TRBV11-2; DNA: TGTGCCAGCAGCTTAGATTTCACAGGGGCTGGAAACACCATATATTTT; CDR3: CASSLDFTGAGNTIYF
D: .; size: .; J: TRBJ2-5; V: TRBV7-8; DNA: TGTGCCAGCAGGGAGTCCGGGACCCGGAAGGCGACCCAGTACTTC; CDR3: CASRESGTRKATQYF
D: .; size: .; J: TRBJ1-3; V: TRBV7-9; DNA: TGTGCCAGCAGCCGACCAACCAACTCTGGAAACACCATATATTTT; CDR3: CASSRPTNSGNTIYF
D: TRBD2; size: .; J: TRBJ2-2; V: TRBV25-1; DNA: TGTGCCAGCACGTCGACTAGCGGGGGGTCCCAAGTTACCGGGGAGCTGTTTTTT; CDR3: CASTSTSGGSQVTGELFF
D: TRBD1; size: .; J: TRBJ1-6; V: TRBV5-8; DNA: TGTGCCAGCAGCTCGATACAGGGGAGTATTTCACCCCTCCACTTT; CDR3: CASSSIQGSISPLHF
D: .; size: .; J: TRBJ1-1; V: TRBV21-1; DNA: TGTGCCAGCAGATCTGGGGTAGACACAATTCGCACTGAAGCTTTCTTT; CDR3: CASRSGVDTIRTEAFF
D: .; size: .; J: TRBJ1-2; V: TRBV7-2; DNA: TGTGCCAGCAGCATGGCCCCGGGCTATGGCTACACCTTC; CDR3: CASSMAPGYGYTF
D: .; size: .; J: TRBJ1-5; V: TRBV6-5; DNA: TGTGCCAGCAGCAATTACGACCCGAAGCATTTT; CDR3: CASSNYDPKHF
D: .; size: once; J: TRBJ2-7; V: TRBV6-5; DNA: TGTGCCAGCAGTTACCCCGGCAGCTACGAGCAGTACTTC; CDR3: CASSYPGSYEQYF
D: .; size: once; J: TRBJ2-3; V: TRBV7-2; DNA: TGTGCCAGCAGCATCGGGGGTCCCACAGATACGCAGTATTTT; CDR3: CASSIGGPTDTQYF
D: .; size: few; J: TRBJ2-7; V: TRBV4-3; DNA: TGCGCCAGCAGCCAAGGCGGTGAGGGATCCTACGAGCAGTACTTC; CDR3: CASSQGGEGSYEQYF
D: .; size: .; J: TRBJ1-5; V: TRBV6-6; DNA: TGTGCCAGCAGGGACTGGGACCAGCCCCAGCATTTT; CDR3: CASRDWDQPQHF
D: .; size: .; J: TRBJ2-2; V: TRBV19; DNA: TGTGCCACTCCGCCTCCGGGACGTTCGAACACCGGGGAGCTGTTTTTT; CDR3: CATPPPGRSNTGELFF
D: .; size: once; J: TRBJ1-1; V: TRBV10-3; DNA: TGTGCCATCAGTGAGTCGGTCGTTAACACTGAAGCTTTCTTT; CDR3: CAISESVVNTEAFF
D: .; size: .; J: TRBJ1-1; V: TRBV5-1; DNA: TGCGCCAGCAGCTTCGTCACTGAAGCTTTCTTT; CDR3: CASSFVTEAFF
D: TRBD2; size: .; J: TRBJ2-1; V: TRBV11-3; DNA: TGTGCCAGCAGCTTAGATGGTCGGGAGGGCAAAGATGAGCAGTTCTTC; CDR3: CASSLDGREGKDEQFF
D: .; size: few; J: TRBJ1-3; V: TRBV5-1; DNA: TGCGCCAGCAGCTTGGACGGTCTGACGGGCCGAAAAAACACCATATATTTT; CDR3: CASSLDGLTGRKNTIYF
D: .; size: few; J: TRBJ1-5; V: TRBV6-5; DNA: TGTGCCAGCAGCCGACAGCTCAATCAGCCCCAGCATTTT; CDR3: CASSRQLNQPQHF
D: TRBD1; size: .; J: TRBJ1-5; V: TRBV28; DNA: TGTGCCAGCAGAGCCCACCCAGGGGGCGGAGTTCAGCCCCAGCATTTT; CDR3: CASRAHPGGGVQPQHF
D: .; size: .; J: TRBJ1-3; V: TRBV19; DNA: TGTGCCAGTAGTCCCGACAGGAGCCCAGGAAACACCATATATTTT; CDR3: CASSPDRSPGNTIYF
D: TRBD2; size: .; J: TRBJ2-1; V: TRBV7-2; DNA: TGTGCCAGCAGACGGGAGGTAGCGGGGGACAATGAGCAGTTCTTC; CDR3: CASRREVAGDNEQFF
D: .; size: .; J: TRBJ2-1; V: TRBV6-6; DNA: TGTGCCAGCAGCCACCTGAATGAGCAGTTCTTC; CDR3: CASSHLNEQFF
D: .; size: .; J: TRBJ2-4; V: TRBV21-1; DNA: TGTGCCAGCAGCAAGGACATTCAGTACTTC; CDR3: CASSKDIQYF
D: .; size: .; J: TRBJ2-7; V: TRBV6-6; DNA: TGTGCCAGCAGGGATCGGGCCTTGGGTGTTAACGAGCAGTACTTC; CDR3: CASRDRALGVNEQYF
D: .; size: .; J: TRBJ2-5; V: TRBV5-4; DNA: TGTGCCAGCAGCTCTACCTGGGGCCAAGAGACCCAGTACTTC; CDR3: CASSSTWGQETQYF
D: TRBD1; size: once; J: TRBJ2-1; V: TRBV9; DNA: TGTGCCAGCAGCGAGACAGGGCCTTCCTACAATGAGCAGTTCTTC; CDR3: CASSETGPSYNEQFF
D: .; size: .; J: TRBJ2-3; V: TRBV4-1; DNA: TGCGCCAGCAGCCAAGTGGATGGCACAGATACGCAGTATTTT; CDR3: CASSQVDGTDTQYF
D: .; size: .; J: TRBJ1-1; V: TRBV19; DNA: TGTGCCAGTAGATGGGACACACTCAACACTGAAGCTTTCTTT; CDR3: CASRWDTLNTEAFF
D: .; size: .; J: TRBJ2-5; V: TRBV5-6; DNA: TGTGCCAGCAGCTTGGATGACAGGTTCAGGGAGACCCAGTACTTC; CDR3: CASSLDDRFRETQYF
D: .; size: once; J: TRBJ1-1; V: TRBV28; DNA: TGTGCCACGTACTGGAATATGAACACTGAAGCTTTCTTT; CDR3: CATYWNMNTEAFF
D: .; size: .; J: TRBJ2-5; V: TRBV30; DNA: TGTGCCTGGAGTGCCCACGTTGGGACGCAAGAGACCCAGTACTTC; CDR3: CAWSAHVGTQETQYF
D: .; size: .; J: TRBJ1-1; V: TRBV19; DNA: TGTGCCAGTGACCCGGGGGGGATAAACACTGAAGCTTTCTTT; CDR3: CASDPGGINTEAFF
D: .; size: .; J: TRBJ2-5; V: TRBV5-1; DNA: TGCGCCAGCAGCTTCGGCGGGGTACAAGAGACCCAGTACTTC; CDR3: CASSFGGVQETQYF
D: .; size: few; J: TRBJ1-1; V: TRBV10-3; DNA: TGTGCCATCAGTGAGTCGCAGGACCTGAACACTGAAGCTTTCTTT; CDR3: CAISESQDLNTEAFF
D: TRBD2; size: .; J: TRBJ2-2; V: TRBV10-3; DNA: TGTGCCATCAGTGCAGGGACTAGCGGGAGTGTAGTCACCGGGGAGCTGTTTTTT; CDR3: CAISAGTSGSVVTGELFF
D: TRBD2; size: .; J: TRBJ2-5; V: TRBV5-1; DNA: TGCGCCAGCAGCTTGGCACCTAGCGGGAGGGGAGAGACCCAGTACTTC; CDR3: CASSLAPSGRGETQYF